The next 29 T cell receptor beta chains were all read from a single sample in a study of blood T cell repertoires in COVID-19. Sequencing was performed with immunoSEQ multiplex PCR; in TCRdb, only in-frame clones are kept and a portion is missing. This table holds around 160,000 clones, around nine tenths found once. Sequenced: peripheral blood. The source of these receptors is a woman aged 70 to 79 with COVID-19, enrolled during active disease.

The chain links TRBV7-3 to TRBJ1-6; D remains ambiguous. This CDR3 comprises 16 residues. With 5 bases removed from V and 10 bases from J, the gap between germline ends came to 21 bases. Germline CDR1 and CDR2: SGHTA and FQGTGA. The CDR3: CASSAGPAGTGSPLHF. The CDR3 nucleotides read TGTGCCAGCAGCGCAGGCCCTGCAGGCACGGGATCACCCCTCCACTTT.

The genes are TRBV7-9 and TRBJ2-7; TRBD2 matches at 16 bases. CDR3 size: 17 residues. Germline-derived CDR1 and CDR2 are SEHNR and FQNEAQ (reference sequence). The V and J ends lost 4 bases and 5 bases, in that order; junction bases with no gene match: 8. CDR3: CASSSGLAGGVRDEQYF. The CDR3 bases are TGTGCCAGCAGCTCGGGACTAGCGGGGGGGGTCCGGGACGAGCAGTACTTC.

This sequence joins TRBV9 and TRBJ1-6; D gene uncertain. Germline loops: CDR1 SGDLS, CDR2 YYNGEE. The CDR3 consists of 13 residues. Trimming cost V 0 bases and J 10 bases, with 8 bases left between them. For the CDR3, the DNA is TGTGCCAGCAGCGTAGAAGGAGGGTCACCCCTCCACTTT. It encodes CASSVEGGSPLHF. Variable domain in full (rest from reference TRBV9 and TRBJ1-6): DSGVTQTPKHLITATGQRVTLRCSPRSGDLSVYWYQQSLDQGLQFLIQYYNGEERAKGNILERFSAQQFPDLHSELNLSSLELGDSALYFCASSVEGGSPLHFGNGTRLTVT.

V gene TRBV5-4 combines with J gene TRBJ2-3; D perhaps matches TRBD1 (6 bases). This CDR3 is built from 13 residues. With 4 bases removed from V and 6 bases from J, the gap between germline ends came to 12 bases. CDR1 SGHNT and CDR2 YYREEE come from the germline V gene (reference sequence). The CDR3 region has the DNA TGTGCCAGCAGCAAAACAGGGCGCGATACGCAGTATTTT. As protein: CASSKTGRDTQYF.

The chain is built from TRBV7-2 and TRBJ1-2, with 8 bases matching TRBD1. V gave up 5 bases and J gave up 2 bases; unmatched junction bases: 4. The CDR3 totals 14 residues. Germline CDR1 SGHTA, CDR2 FQGNSA. The CDR3 nucleotides read TGTGCCAGCAGCCGCCGGACAGGGAACTATGGCTACACCTTC. It yields the protein CASSRRTGNYGYTF.

The chain combines TRBV2 with TRBJ1-2; D is ambiguous. Germline values: CDR1 SNHLY, CDR2 FYNNEI. This CDR3 is built from 15 residues. The V end lost 2 bases, the J end lost 5 bases, and 15 bases lay between the germline ends. The CDR3 DNA follows: TGTGCCAGCAGTGAACTTGGACGGGAGAATTATGGCTACACCTTC. Translated, it gives CASSELGRENYGYTF.

The rearrangement joins TRBV28 to TRBJ2-6; a possible D gene is TRBD1 (5 bases). Germline V gene data show CDR1 as MDHEN and CDR2 as SYDVKM. Between the trimmed V and J ends, which lost 6 bases and 3 bases, there was a span of 6 bases. The CDR3 spans 13 residues. This CDR3 is CASRGVGANVLTF. The CDR3 bases are TGTGCCAGCAGAGGGGTTGGGGCCAACGTCCTGACTTTC.

The chain carries TRBV5-1 and TRBJ2-6; TRBD1 matches 7 bases. The CDR3 consists of 18 residues. Germline values: CDR1 SGHRS, CDR2 YFSETQ. V lost 3 bases to trimming and J lost 0 bases; unmatched junction nucleotides: 9. The CDR3 loop reads CASSSPGQTGSGANVLTF. The CDR3 DNA sequence: TGCGCCAGCAGCTCCCCGGGACAGACTGGCTCTGGGGCCAACGTCCTGACTTTC.

The rearrangement links TRBV6-1 to TRBJ2-7; 12 bases align to TRBD2. Unmatched junction bases numbered 13, after V lost 2 bases and J lost 8 bases. The CDR3 runs to 17 residues. Per germline, CDR1 MNHNS and CDR2 SASEGT. The CDR3 protein is CASSERGLAGLYAQQYF. The CDR3, as DNA: TGTGCCAGCAGTGAACGGGGACTAGCGGGCCTGTACGCGCAGCAGTACTTC.

The CDR3 loop is CSVAGFGEKLFF. CDR3 nucleotides: TGCAGCGTTGCAGGGTTTGGAGAAAAACTGTTTTTT. The chain employs TRBV29-1 and TRBJ1-4; tentative D call: TRBD1 (5 bases). Germline lookup yields CDR1 SQVTM and CDR2 ANQGSEA. The germline V and J ends were trimmed by 4 bases and 8 bases, with 11 bases remaining between them. The CDR3 is 12 amino acids.

The chain joins TRBV15 to TRBJ2-3; D is unclear. This CDR3 is 14 amino acids long. The V gene's germline CDR1 is LNHNV and CDR2 YYDKDF (reference sequence). The V end lost 7 bases, the J end lost 3 bases, and 14 bases lay between the germline ends. The CDR3 spells CATTEQMITDTQYF. The CDR3 DNA is TGTGCCACCACCGAGCAAATGATTACAGATACGCAGTATTTT.

V gene TRBV28 combines with J gene TRBJ1-2, with D possibly being TRBD1 (5 bases). CDR3 length: 15 residues. V shed 7 bases and J shed 4 bases, with 19 bases lying between them. The germline V gene encodes CDR1 MDHEN and CDR2 SYDVKM. CDR3 in amino acids: CASIKWGGGSYGYTF. In DNA form, the CDR3 reads TGTGCCAGCATCAAATGGGGGGGTGGTAGCTATGGCTACACCTTC.

Only one count was recorded for this clone. The chain is built from TRBV7-3 and TRBJ1-1; D call uncertain. V was shortened by 4 bases and J by 4 bases, with 10 bases between the two germline ends. This CDR3 is 13 amino acids long. Germline V lookup: CDR1 SGHTA, CDR2 FQGTGA. In DNA, the CDR3 is TGTGCCAGCAGCTCCCCCGGTAGCACTGAAGCTTTCTTT. The encoded protein is CASSSPGSTEAFF. The full variable domain, rest sourced from reference TRBV7-3 and TRBJ1-1, is GAGVSQTPSNKVTEKGKYVELRCDPISGHTALYWYRQSLGQGPEFLIYFQGTGAADDSGLPNDRFFAVRPEGSVSTLKIQRTERGDSAVYLCASSSPGSTEAFFGQGTRLTVV.

The chain links TRBV28 to TRBJ1-1; 7 bases map to TRBD1. The CDR3 runs 12 residues. The trim removed 9 bases at V and 3 bases at J, leaving 4 bases unmatched. Germline CDR1 reads MDHEN; CDR2 reads SYDVKM. The CDR3 DNA reads as TGTGCCAGTTTCCAGGGGGACACTGAAGCTTTCTTT. Translating it yields CASFQGDTEAFF.

The chain uses TRBV2 and TRBJ1-6; possible D gene TRBD1, 6 bases. Germline assignment: CDR1 SNHLY and CDR2 FYNNEI. The V gene lost 7 bases and the J gene lost 7 bases, with 17 bases spanning the gap. There are 15 residues in the CDR3. The CDR3 sequence: CASTLGGGKNSPLHF. DNA for the CDR3: TGTGCCAGCACCCTAGGGGGGGGTAAGAATTCACCCCTCCACTTT.

The rearrangement uses TRBV6-5 and TRBJ2-3; D is possibly TRBD1 (6 bases). The CDR3 contains 15 residues. Germline-derived CDR1 and CDR2 are MNHEY and SVGAGI. V dropped 10 bases and J dropped 1 base, with 18 bases sitting between them. CDR3 sequence: CATTGTPKGTDTQYF. CDR3 sequence (DNA): TGTGCCACCACCGGGACACCTAAGGGCACAGATACGCAGTATTTT.

This clone was detected only a few times. This rearrangement joins TRBV18 to TRBJ2-3, with D maybe TRBD2 (6 bases). With 5 bases removed from V and 0 bases from J, the gap between germline ends came to 12 bases. The germline CDR1 and CDR2 sequences are KGHSH and LQKENI. The CDR3 contains 15 residues. CDR3: CASSRTTLSTDTQYF. The CDR3, as DNA: TGTGCCAGCTCAAGGACTACCCTTAGCACAGATACGCAGTATTTT.

The rearrangement uses TRBV6-5 and TRBJ1-2; D perhaps matches TRBD1 (6 bases). V lost 0 bases and J 8 bases, leaving 13 bases between the germline ends. This CDR3 region has 14 residues. CDR1 is MNHEY and CDR2 is SVGAGI in the germline V gene. The CDR3 region is CASSYSRGWEGYTF. The CDR3 bases are TGTGCCAGCAGTTACTCCAGGGGCTGGGAGGGCTACACCTTC.

The rearrangement joins TRBV18 to TRBJ2-3, with 9 bases lining up with TRBD2. Germline V lookup: CDR1 KGHSH, CDR2 LQKENI. The CDR3 length is 16 residues. The J segment lost 3 bases and the V segment lost 2 bases, leaving 6 bases of the junction unmatched. CDR3 protein: CASSPKAGGGTDTQYF. The CDR3 DNA sequence: TGTGCCAGCTCACCAAAAGCGGGGGGCGGGACAGATACGCAGTATTTT.

The rearrangement links TRBV11-2 to TRBJ1-3; D might be TRBD1 (5 bases). The V gene's germline CDR1 is SGHAT and CDR2 FQNNGV. The V and J ends lost 3 bases and 5 bases respectively, with 11 bases between them. This CDR3 is built from 14 residues. In DNA, the CDR3 is TGTGCCAGCAGCTTTACGCAGGGTAGAAACACCATATATTTT. Amino acids: CASSFTQGRNTIYF.

V usage is TRBV19 and J usage is TRBJ2-7; 7 positions match TRBD1. V shed 5 bases and J 5 bases; nucleotides not matched to a gene: 9. CDR1 is LNHDA and CDR2 is SQIVND in the germline V gene (reference sequence). The CDR3 runs to 14 residues. This chain's CDR3 is CASSSRTGGDEQYF. In DNA form, the CDR3 reads TGTGCCAGTAGTTCTCGGACAGGCGGCGACGAGCAGTACTTC.

This clone was recorded a few times. Germline and junction disagree at one end, which may indicate a read error. J is TRBJ2-4 and V is TRBV7-4, with TRBD2 as a possible D gene (5 bases). Germline values: CDR1 SGHVT, CDR2 SQSDAQ. The CDR3 length is 9 residues. CDR3 in DNA: TGTGCCAGCAGCTTCACGGACTGCTTC. Its protein is CASSFTDCF.

This clone was recorded only once. The chain recombines TRBV6-7 with TRBJ2-7, with D maybe TRBD2 (5 bases). TRBV6-7 is annotated as an ORF whose role is uncertain. CDR3 length: 15 residues. V lost 0 bases, J lost 6 bases, and 15 bases lay in between. CDR3 amino acids: CASSYSNYEGLEQYF. The DNA for the CDR3 is TGTGCCAGCAGTTACTCGAACTACGAAGGACTCGAGCAGTACTTC.

This chain joins TRBV18 and TRBJ2-7, with 10 bases matching TRBD1. The J segment lost 3 bases and the V segment lost 3 bases, leaving 2 bases of the junction unmatched. CDR1 KGHSH and CDR2 LQKENI come from the germline V gene. The CDR3 has 14 residues. CDR3 DNA: TGTGCCAGCTCACCGGGACAGGGGAACTACGAGCAGTACTTC. This translates into CASSPGQGNYEQYF.

The chain combines TRBV6-5 with TRBJ1-6; TRBD1 is a possible D gene (5 bases). The CDR3 sequence is 15 residues long. Germline V gene lookup returns CDR1 MNHEY and CDR2 SVGAGI. Trimming took 0 bases from V and 6 from J, leaving 9 bases between them. This CDR3 reads CASSYSRQGNSPLHF. CDR3 DNA: TGTGCCAGCAGTTACTCGAGGCAGGGTAATTCACCCCTCCACTTT.

The chain carries TRBV10-1 and TRBJ2-5; D might be TRBD2 (5 bases). Trimming took off 6 bases at V and 1 base at J, with 9 bases between the two ends. Germline V gives CDR1 WNHNN, CDR2 SYGVQD (reference sequence). CDR3 size: 13 residues. The CDR3 protein is CASSPGVQETQYF. The CDR3 nucleotides read TGCGCCAGCAGCCCCGGGGTCCAAGAGACCCAGTACTTC.

The chain recombines TRBV28 with TRBJ2-7; D is undetermined. Per the germline V gene, CDR1 is MDHEN and CDR2 is SYDVKM. V lost 8 bases and J lost 0, with 14 bases in between. This CDR3 is built from 14 residues. In DNA form, the CDR3 reads TGTGCCAGCGCTCCGCCGGGTGGCTCCTACGAGCAGTACTTC. This codes for CASAPPGGSYEQYF.

The chain carries TRBV5-1 and TRBJ2-6, with D unresolved. The CDR3 runs to 15 residues. Trimming pared 2 bases from V and 1 base from J, leaving 7 bases between. Germline V gene sequence: CDR1 SGHRS, CDR2 YFSETQ. The CDR3, as DNA: TGCGCCAGCAGCTTCATTACTTCTGGGGCCAACGTCCTGACTTTC. Translation gives CASSFITSGANVLTF.

Regarding this clone: The sample contains more than one DNA sequence encoding this CDR3. The J gene is TRBJ1-6, the V gene TRBV5-1; tentatively, D is TRBD1 (5 bases). The germline V and J ends were trimmed by 4 bases and 6 bases, with 11 bases remaining between them. There are 14 residues in the CDR3. The germline CDR1 and CDR2 sequences are SGHRS and YFSETQ. The CDR3 spells CASSLDSTNSPLHF. Here the CDR3 DNA reads TGCGCCAGCAGCCTAGACAGTACTAATTCACCCCTCCACTTT.